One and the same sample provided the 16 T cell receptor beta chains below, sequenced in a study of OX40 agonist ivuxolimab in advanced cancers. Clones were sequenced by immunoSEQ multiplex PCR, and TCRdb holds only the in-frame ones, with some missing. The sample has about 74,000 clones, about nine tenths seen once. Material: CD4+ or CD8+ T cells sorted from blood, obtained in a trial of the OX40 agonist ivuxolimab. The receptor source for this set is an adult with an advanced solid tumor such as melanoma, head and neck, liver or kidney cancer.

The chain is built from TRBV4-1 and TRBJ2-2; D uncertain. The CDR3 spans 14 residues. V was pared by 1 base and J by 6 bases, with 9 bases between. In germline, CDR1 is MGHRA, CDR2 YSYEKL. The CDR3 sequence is CASSQVGGPGELFF. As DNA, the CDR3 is TGCGCCAGCAGCCAAGTCGGTGGCCCCGGGGAGCTGTTTTTT.

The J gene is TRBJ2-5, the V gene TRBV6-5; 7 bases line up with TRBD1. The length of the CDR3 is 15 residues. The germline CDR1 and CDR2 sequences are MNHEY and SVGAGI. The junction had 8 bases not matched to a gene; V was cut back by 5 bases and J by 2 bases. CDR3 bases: TGTGCCAGCAGTCACAGGGGCGACCCACAAGAGACCCAGTACTTC. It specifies CASSHRGDPQETQYF.

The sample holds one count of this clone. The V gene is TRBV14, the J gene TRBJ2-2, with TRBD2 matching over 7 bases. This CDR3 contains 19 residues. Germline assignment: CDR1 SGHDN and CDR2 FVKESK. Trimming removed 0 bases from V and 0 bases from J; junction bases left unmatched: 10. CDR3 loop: CASSQDVTGGFPNTGELFF. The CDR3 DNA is TGTGCCAGCAGCCAAGACGTGACCGGGGGGTTTCCGAACACCGGGGAGCTGTTTTTT.

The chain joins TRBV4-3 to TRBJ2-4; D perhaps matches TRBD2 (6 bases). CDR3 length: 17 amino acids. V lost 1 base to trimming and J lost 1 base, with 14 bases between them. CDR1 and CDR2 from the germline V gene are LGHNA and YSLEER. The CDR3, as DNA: TGCGCCAGCAGCCAAGTTTGGAGGGCATTGGCCAAAAACATTCAGTACTTC. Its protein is CASSQVWRALAKNIQYF.

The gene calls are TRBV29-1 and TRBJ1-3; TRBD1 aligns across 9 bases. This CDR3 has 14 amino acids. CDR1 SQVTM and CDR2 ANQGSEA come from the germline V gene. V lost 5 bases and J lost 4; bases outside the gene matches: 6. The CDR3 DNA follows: TGCAGCGTTCAAGGACAGGGGCCGGGAAACACCATATATTTT. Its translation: CSVQGQGPGNTIYF.

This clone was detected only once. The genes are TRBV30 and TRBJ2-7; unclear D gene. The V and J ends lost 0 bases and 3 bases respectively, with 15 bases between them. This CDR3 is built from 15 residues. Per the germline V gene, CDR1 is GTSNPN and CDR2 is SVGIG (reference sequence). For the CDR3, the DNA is TGTGCCTGGAGTGTCGCGCCTAGGAAGGGCTACGAGCAGTACTTC. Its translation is CAWSVAPRKGYEQYF.

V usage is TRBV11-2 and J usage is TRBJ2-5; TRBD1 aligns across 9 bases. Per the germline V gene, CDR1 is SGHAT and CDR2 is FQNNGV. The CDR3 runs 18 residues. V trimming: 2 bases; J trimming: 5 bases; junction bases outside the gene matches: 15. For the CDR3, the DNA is TGTGCCAGCAGCTTAATCCGTTATGGGACAGGGCGGGGGGAGACCCAGTACTTC. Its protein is CASSLIRYGTGRGETQYF.

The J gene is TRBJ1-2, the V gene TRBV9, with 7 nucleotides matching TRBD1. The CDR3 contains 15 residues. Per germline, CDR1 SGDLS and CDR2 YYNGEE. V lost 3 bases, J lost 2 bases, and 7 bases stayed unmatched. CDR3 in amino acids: CASSARDSLNYGYTF. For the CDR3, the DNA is TGTGCCAGCAGCGCAAGGGACAGCCTGAACTATGGCTACACCTTC.

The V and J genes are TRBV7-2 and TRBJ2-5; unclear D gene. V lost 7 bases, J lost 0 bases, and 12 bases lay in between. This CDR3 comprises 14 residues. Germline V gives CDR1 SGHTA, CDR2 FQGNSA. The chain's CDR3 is CASTPLGNQETQYF. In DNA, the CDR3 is TGTGCCAGCACCCCTCTTGGGAACCAAGAGACCCAGTACTTC.

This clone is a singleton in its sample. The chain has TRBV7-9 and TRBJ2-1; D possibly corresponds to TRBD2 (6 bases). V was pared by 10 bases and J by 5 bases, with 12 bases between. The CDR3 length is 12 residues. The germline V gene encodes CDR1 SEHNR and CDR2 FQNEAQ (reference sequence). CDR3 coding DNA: TGTGCCACTGGACTATTAAACAATGAGCAGTTCTTC. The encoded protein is CATGLLNNEQFF.

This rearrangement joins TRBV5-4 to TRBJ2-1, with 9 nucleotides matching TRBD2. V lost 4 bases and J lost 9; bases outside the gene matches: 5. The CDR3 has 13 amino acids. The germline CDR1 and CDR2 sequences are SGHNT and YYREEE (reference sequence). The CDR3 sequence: CASSPAGGVEQFF. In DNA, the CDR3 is TGTGCCAGCAGCCCAGCGGGGGGAGTTGAGCAGTTCTTC.

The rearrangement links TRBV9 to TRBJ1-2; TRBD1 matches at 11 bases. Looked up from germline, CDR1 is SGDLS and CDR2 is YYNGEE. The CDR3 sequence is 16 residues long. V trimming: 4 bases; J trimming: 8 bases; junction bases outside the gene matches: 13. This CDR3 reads CASSPRTGGISKGYTF. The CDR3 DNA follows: TGTGCCAGCAGCCCAAGGACAGGGGGCATTTCAAAAGGCTACACCTTC.

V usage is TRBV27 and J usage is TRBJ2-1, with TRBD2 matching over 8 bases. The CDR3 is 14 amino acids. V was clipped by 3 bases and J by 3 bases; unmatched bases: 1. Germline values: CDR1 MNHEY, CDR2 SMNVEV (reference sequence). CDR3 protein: CASSLLAGYNEQFF. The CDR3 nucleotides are TGTGCCAGCAGTTTGCTAGCGGGCTACAATGAGCAGTTCTTC.

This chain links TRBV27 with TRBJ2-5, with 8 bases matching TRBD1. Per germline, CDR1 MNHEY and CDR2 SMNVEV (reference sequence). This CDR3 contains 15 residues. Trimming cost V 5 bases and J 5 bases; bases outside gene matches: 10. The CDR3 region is CASSTLDRAGETQYF. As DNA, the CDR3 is TGTGCCAGCAGTACCCTGGACAGGGCCGGTGAGACCCAGTACTTC.

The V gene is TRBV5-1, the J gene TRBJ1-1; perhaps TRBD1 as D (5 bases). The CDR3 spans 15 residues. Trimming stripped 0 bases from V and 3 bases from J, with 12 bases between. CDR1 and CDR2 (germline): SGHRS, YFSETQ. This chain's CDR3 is CASSLGRGSDTEAFF. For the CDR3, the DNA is TGCGCCAGCAGCTTGGGACGGGGCTCGGACACTGAAGCTTTCTTT.

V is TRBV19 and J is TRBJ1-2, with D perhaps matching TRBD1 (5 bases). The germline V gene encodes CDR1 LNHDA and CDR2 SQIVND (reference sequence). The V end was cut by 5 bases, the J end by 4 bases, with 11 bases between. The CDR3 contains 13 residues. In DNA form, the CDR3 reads TGTGCCAGTAGTCCTGGGGGTCCCTATGGCTACACCTTC. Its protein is CASSPGGPYGYTF. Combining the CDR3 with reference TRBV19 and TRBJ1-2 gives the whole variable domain DGGITQSPKYLFRKEGQNVTLSCEQNLNHDAMYWYRQDPGQGLRLIYYSQIVNDFQKGDIAEGYSVSREKKESFPLTVTSAQKNPTAFYLCASSPGGPYGYTFGSGTRLTVV.